The present T cell receptor (beta chain) was sequenced within a study of CD4 T cells in relation to SARS-CoV-2 and coronaviruses (dated by TCRdb to the early 2020s). Notes on the research overall: Across all 12 patients in the convalescent cohort, the median age was about 35 years, with a range of roughly 21 to 75 years. A different, Illumina-based TCR-beta assay was used to sequence expansion assays from other donors in the study. The Adaptive Biotechnologies TCR-sequencing kit was used to sequence samples from a few pre-COVID donors and the naive versus memory experiments, whereas other data were Illumina-based. Using patient-derived lymphoblastoid cell lines, the shared crossreactive spike epitopes were mapped to their HLA restriction. The study assessed, at the TCR clonotype level, memory CD4+ T cell crossreactivity between SARS-CoV-2 and common cold coronavirus spike proteins. Among the roughly 12 convalescent patients, 8 males and 4 females were included, and two of the subjects were Hispanic.

DNA from uncultured naive and memory CD4+ T cells underwent immunoSEQ TCR-beta sequencing at deep resolution. The source study handled its data this way. During preprocessing, nonproductive sequences were removed, as were CDR3s that did not start with C, did not end with F or W, or were shorter than 7 amino acids. Cultured and uncultured naive and memory CD4+ repertoires were searched for CDR3s previously identified as spike- and CEF-reactive. CDR3 homology was quantified as pairwise Levenshtein distance, calculated with the stringdist R package after three terminal residues were trimmed from each end. TCRdb took this table from immuneACCESS and kept in-frame rearrangements with V and J called. Such tables lack part of the clones; where checked against another copy, unresolved V genes explain under half of the gap, and the rest is unexplained. The V and J calls and the clone size are those of that table, but D and trimming were determined from the DNA. Within this sample are approximately 50,000 clones, with 92% of them counted one time only. The ten largest clones capture approximately 0.37% of the sample.

In regard to this clone: The antigen it recognizes is unknown. Base qualities are not recorded, but no much larger clone differs from it by a single base.

Naive and memory CD4+ T cells were separated from cryopreserved PBMCs through CD4 enrichment, which was followed by EasySep naive CD4+ T cell enrichment. Ficoll-Paque PLUS gradient centrifugation was used to isolate PBMCs from either whole blood or leukapheresis product. PBMCs were either used fresh in the expansion assay or cryopreserved at -140 degrees C. The QIAamp Micro DNA Kit was used to extract genomic DNA from the CD4+ T cells. Trimming takes 1 base from V and 0 bases from J, and the germline ends sit 7 bases apart. CDR1 and CDR2 were assigned from the germline V gene as MGHRA and YSYEKL. From the cysteine through the phenylalanine, the CDR3 covers 16 amino acids. Here the CDR3 DNA is all that survives: 48 bases in frame from base 1. Broad study findings and their caveats: Around three fifths of donors had memory CD4+ clonotypes that crossrecognized SARS-CoV-2 and at least one common cold coronavirus spike. No donor contributed both pre-pandemic and post-infection samples, which limited tracing the source of pre-existing responses. Sequencing naive versus memory cells indicated that the assay picks up memory recall responses, not primary responses primed during culture. Compared with monoreactive clones, crossreactive clones had significantly weaker SARS-CoV-2-driven expansion, a result consistent with antigenic imprinting. Crossreactivity analysis centred on spike protein, so crossreactivity against other viral proteins was not assessed. The study was constrained by small numbers of patients and of tested TCRs.

The sequenced sample consisted of naive CD4+ T cells from PBMCs. The label giving this sample's cell subset or site can be read as: naive CD4+ T cells isolated by negative enrichment. The clonotype was recovered from an adult with COVID-19. The V gene is TRBV4-1 and the J gene is TRBJ1-6; too little of a D gene remains to name it. This receptor has the CDR3 CASSQVQSSYNSPLHF. The DNA is as follows: TGCGCCAGCAGCCAAGTACAGAGCTCCTATAATTCACCCCTCCACTTT.